The 31 T cell receptor beta chains listed next were all sequenced from one sample in a study of cytomegalovirus exposure and HLA in healthy donors. Vbeta (60) and Jbeta (13) primers were used in the PCR. Method: immunoSEQ multiplex PCR; TCRdb's copy keeps in-frame clones and lacks some. The sample contains about 120,000 clones, about 10% of which appear only once. The sequencing input was PBMCs. These receptor sequences come from a young woman in good health and CMV-seropositive.

This clone occurred a few times. The V and J genes are TRBV4-2 and TRBJ2-3, with 9 nucleotides matching TRBD2. Trimming took 0 bases from V and 2 from J; bases not matched to a gene: 3. The CDR3 spans 16 residues. Germline V gene sequence: CDR1 LGHNA, CDR2 YNFKEQ. DNA of the CDR3: TGTGCCAGCAGCCAAGAGACTAGCGGAAACACAGATACGCAGTATTTT. It yields the protein CASSQETSGNTDTQYF.

On this clone: Other DNA sequences within the sample encode an identical CDR3. The chain has TRBV20-1 and TRBJ2-7; D is undetermined. Per germline, CDR1 DFQATT and CDR2 SNEGSKA (reference sequence). The CDR3 is 11 residues long. V lost 1 base and J lost 4, with 5 bases in between. CDR3 loop: CSARGAYEQYF. The CDR3 DNA follows: TGCAGTGCTAGAGGTGCGTACGAGCAGTACTTC.

The rearrangement joins TRBV28 to TRBJ1-2; D ambiguous. Trimming removed 3 bases from V and 5 bases from J, with 13 bases in between. Germline V gene data show CDR1 as MDHEN and CDR2 as SYDVKM. The CDR3 is 14 amino acids. The CDR3 is CASSFPGPLYGYTF. In nucleotides, the CDR3 is TGTGCCAGCAGTTTTCCCGGTCCCTTGTATGGCTACACCTTC.

The table lists this clone with a few counts. The CDR3 coding sequence is TGTGCCAGCAGTTTTTCAGGGGGCCGCCAAGAGACCCAGTACTTC. This encodes CASSFSGGRQETQYF. The J gene is TRBJ2-5, the V gene TRBV27; the match to TRBD1 covers 8 bases. This CDR3 contains 15 residues. With V trimmed by 3 bases and J by 1 base, 4 bases remained unmatched. Germline loops: CDR1 MNHEY, CDR2 SMNVEV (reference sequence).

The chain is built from TRBV28 and TRBJ1-1, with a weak D call TRBD1 (5 bases). The V end lost 10 bases, the J end lost 2 bases, and 26 bases lay between the germline ends. The CDR3 has 17 residues. Germline V gene sequence: CDR1 MDHEN, CDR2 SYDVKM. Here the CDR3 reads CAIKDIFLAGPNTEAFF. CDR3 DNA: TGTGCCATCAAAGACATTTTTCTTGCAGGGCCTAACACTGAAGCTTTCTTT.

In the case of this clone: Sequence at one end of the junction differs from germline and may be a read error. This chain uses TRBV29-1 with TRBJ1-1; TRBD1 agrees at 8 bases. The CDR3 is 14 residues long. The germline V gene has CDR1 SQVTM and CDR2 ANQGSEA. CDR3 sequence (DNA): TGCAGCGTCAATCTGGACAGGGTGAACCCTGAAGCTTTCTTT. It specifies CSVNLDRVNPEAFF.

This clone was detected only a few times. The V call is TRBV28, the J call TRBJ2-7; 8 bases line up with TRBD2. Germline V CDR1 and CDR2: MDHEN, SYDVKM. Trimming removed 10 bases from V and 1 base from J; junction bases left unmatched: 6. The CDR3 covers 13 residues. The CDR3 here is CATREGGSYEQYF. CDR3 sequence (DNA): TGTGCCACCCGGGAGGGTGGTTCCTACGAGCAGTACTTC.

There are a few counts of this clone. V gene TRBV2 combines with J gene TRBJ1-1; a possible D gene is TRBD1 (5 bases). The CDR3 is made up of 14 amino acids. Trimming stripped 4 bases from V and 0 bases from J, with 9 bases between. The germline V gene encodes CDR1 SNHLY and CDR2 FYNNEI. CDR3 in amino acids: CASSVGLMNTEAFF. CDR3 DNA sequence: TGTGCCAGCAGTGTGGGACTAATGAACACTGAAGCTTTCTTT.

This clone was picked up a small number of times. The CDR3 protein is CASTGLAMPNEQFF. DNA of the CDR3: TGCGCCAGCACGGGCCTAGCCATGCCCAATGAGCAGTTCTTC. The chain employs TRBV5-1 and TRBJ2-1; the D gene is possibly TRBD2 (5 bases). Trimming stripped 6 bases from V and 6 bases from J, with 16 bases between. Germline V gene lookup returns CDR1 SGHRS and CDR2 YFSETQ. This CDR3 region has 14 residues.

The chain's CDR3 is CASSLNTDTQYF. CDR3 bases: TGTGCCAGCAGTCTAAACACAGATACGCAGTATTTT. This chain connects TRBV28 to TRBJ2-3, with D unresolved. Germline V gene data show CDR1 as MDHEN and CDR2 as SYDVKM. CDR3 length: 12 residues. Trimming pared 5 bases from V and 2 bases from J, leaving 5 bases between.

There are a few counts of this clone. The chain links TRBV19 to TRBJ2-1, with 8 positions matching TRBD2. CDR1 is LNHDA, CDR2 SQIVND, per germline (reference sequence). The V segment lost 1 base and the J segment 3 bases; nucleotides outside the gene matches: 2. The CDR3 length is 15 residues. The CDR3 DNA is TGTGCCAGTAGTATAGCGAGCGGGAGCTACAATGAGCAGTTCTTC. Translated: CASSIASGSYNEQFF.

The table lists this clone with a few counts. The chain recombines TRBV29-1 with TRBJ2-7; possibly TRBD1 for D (6 bases). The CDR3 is 12 residues long. Trimming cost V 6 bases and J 2 bases, with 11 bases left between them. Germline V gene data show CDR1 as SQVTM and CDR2 as ANQGSEA. The CDR3 DNA follows: TGCAGCGTAGCCCAGGGGCCCTACGAGCAGTACTTC. This sequence encodes CSVAQGPYEQYF.

This clone was observed a handful of times. This sequence joins TRBV30 and TRBJ2-7; a weak D match, TRBD2 (6 bases). The V and J ends lost 1 base and 7 bases respectively, with 14 bases between them. Germline V lookup: CDR1 GTSNPN, CDR2 SVGIG (reference sequence). The CDR3 is 13 amino acids. The CDR3 protein is CAWSAVGLGEQYF. The DNA for the CDR3 is TGTGCCTGGAGTGCGGTGGGACTTGGGGAGCAGTACTTC.

The chain uses TRBV13 and TRBJ1-3; D is ambiguous. V lost 5 bases and J 0 bases, leaving 11 bases between the germline ends. The CDR3 length is 15 residues. Germline loops: CDR1 PRHDT, CDR2 FYEKMQ (reference sequence). In nucleotides, the CDR3 is TGTGCCAGCAGCCCTACCGGTGGCTCTGGAAACACCATATATTTT. This codes for CASSPTGGSGNTIYF.

This clone showed up just a few times. The chain uses TRBV30 and TRBJ2-1; D might be TRBD1 (5 bases). The CDR3 sequence is 14 residues long. V lost 3 bases, J lost 7 bases, and 16 bases lay in between. Germline V gene data show CDR1 as GTSNPN and CDR2 as SVGIG (reference sequence). The CDR3 sequence is CAWRPGAAANEQFF. CDR3 sequence (DNA): TGTGCCTGGAGGCCTGGGGCTGCGGCGAATGAGCAGTTCTTC.

J is TRBJ2-7 and V is TRBV7-8, with 10 positions matching TRBD1. Germline CDR1 SGHVS, CDR2 FQNEAQ. V was pared by 1 base and J by 4 bases, with 1 base of the junction left unmatched. The CDR3 length is 14 residues. CDR3 in DNA: TGTGCCAGCAGCTTAGGACAGGGGGCGTACGAGCAGTACTTC. Translating gives CASSLGQGAYEQYF.

Only a few counts were recorded for this clone. The V call is TRBV27, the J call TRBJ2-1; D is possibly TRBD2 (6 bases). This CDR3 has 14 residues. V dropped 3 bases and J dropped 9 bases, with 15 bases sitting between them. CDR1 MNHEY and CDR2 SMNVEV come from the germline V gene (reference sequence). CDR3 sequence (DNA): TGTGCCAGCAGTTTTCTAGCGAAATGGGGTGAGCAGTTCTTC. Translation gives CASSFLAKWGEQFF.

There are a few counts of this clone. The chain carries TRBV19 and TRBJ2-1; maybe TRBD2 (6 bases). CDR1 and CDR2 (germline): LNHDA, SQIVND (reference sequence). Deletions cut 1 base from V and 4 bases from J, with 8 bases between. This CDR3 is built from 14 residues. The CDR3 spells CASSIARGYNEQFF. CDR3 nucleotides: TGTGCCAGTAGTATAGCGCGGGGATACAATGAGCAGTTCTTC.

This clone has just a few counts. This rearrangement joins TRBV27 to TRBJ1-3; D is uncertain. There are 18 residues in the CDR3. Germline V CDR1 and CDR2: MNHEY, SMNVEV (reference sequence). V lost 8 bases, J lost 8 bases, and 31 bases lay in between. CDR3 region: CASAKLRRPPIAEDTIYF. The CDR3 bases are TGTGCCAGCGCAAAATTACGGAGGCCACCTATTGCGGAGGACACCATATATTTT.

This clone was seen ten or more times. The chain recombines TRBV6-1 with TRBJ2-2; 9 bases map to TRBD1. V dropped 1 base and J dropped 6; count of bases not matched to a gene: 0. The germline V gene encodes CDR1 MNHNS and CDR2 SASEGT. CDR3 size: 14 residues. The CDR3 bases are TGTGCCAGCAGTGAAGGGACAGGGGCCGGGGAGCTGTTTTTT. Its translation is CASSEGTGAGELFF.

This chain connects TRBV1 to TRBJ2-1; whether TRBD2, the table's D call, matches the DNA was not checked. TRBV1 is a pseudogene segment. This CDR3 is 15 amino acids long. Here the CDR3 reads CTSSQVLREVDEQFF. CDR3 in DNA: TGCACCAGCAGCCAAGTGTTGCGGGAGGTGGATGAGCAGTTCTTC.

With regard to this clone: Sequence at one end of the junction differs from germline and may be a read error. This sample also contains other DNA sequences that code for the same CDR3. The genes are TRBV30 and TRBJ1-4; D is ambiguous. The CDR3 length is 15 residues. Germline V gene sequence: CDR1 GTSNPN, CDR2 SVGIG (reference sequence). CDR3 DNA sequence: TGTGCCTGGAGTATAGGACGGGGAACTAATGAAAAGCTGTTTTTT. Translation gives CAWSIGRGTNEKLFF.

This clone came up a few times. The genes are TRBV29-1 and TRBJ1-2; D not resolved. Germline V lookup: CDR1 SQVTM, CDR2 ANQGSEA. The V end was cut by 5 bases, the J end by 5 bases, with 12 bases between. The CDR3 has 12 amino acids. This CDR3 reads CSVFVVGYGYTF. The DNA of the CDR3 is TGCAGCGTTTTTGTTGTCGGGTATGGCTACACCTTC.

The chain links TRBV7-8 to TRBJ2-1; the D gene is possibly TRBD2 (6 bases). CDR3 length equals 14 residues. Germline CDR1 and CDR2: SGHVS and FQNEAQ. V was cut by 4 bases and J by 7 bases, with 14 bases left in between. DNA for the CDR3: TGTGCCAGCAGCTACCCGGGACTTTCGAATGAGCAGTTCTTC. It translates to CASSYPGLSNEQFF.

The chain couples TRBV9 to TRBJ2-2, with 13 positions matching TRBD2. The CDR3 consists of 15 residues. Germline V CDR1 and CDR2: SGDLS, YYNGEE. V dropped 4 bases and J dropped 8; count of bases not matched to a gene: 5. The CDR3 reads CASSPWGLAGGELFF. DNA of the CDR3: TGTGCCAGCAGCCCCTGGGGACTAGCGGGAGGGGAGCTGTTTTTT. The variable domain in full, completed from reference TRBV9 and TRBJ2-2, reads DSGVTQTPKHLITATGQRVTLRCSPRSGDLSVYWYQQSLDQGLQFLIQYYNGEERAKGNILERFSAQQFPDLHSELNLSSLELGDSALYFCASSPWGLAGGELFFGEGSRLTVL.

This clone came up a few times. The chain combines TRBV6-4 with TRBJ2-2; D is perhaps TRBD2 (6 bases). V lost 7 bases and J 3 bases, leaving 9 bases between the germline ends. This CDR3 has 13 residues. Germline V gene sequence: CDR1 MRHNA, CDR2 SNTAGT. The CDR3 sequence: CASKGGDTGELFF. DNA for the CDR3: TGTGCCAGCAAGGGAGGAGACACCGGGGAGCTGTTTTTT.

This chain links TRBV27 with TRBJ2-5; perhaps TRBD2 as D (5 bases). The V gene lost 4 bases and the J gene lost 4 bases, with 19 bases spanning the gap. The CDR3 loop spans 16 amino acids. The germline gives CDR1 MNHEY, CDR2 SMNVEV (reference sequence). CDR3 nucleotide sequence: TGTGCCAGCAGTTCCCGGACTCTCATCGGCGCAGAGACCCAGTACTTC. Translating it yields CASSSRTLIGAETQYF.

This clone was found a few times. The chain has TRBV28 and TRBJ2-3; 13 positions match TRBD2. The CDR3 length is 16 residues. CDR1 is MDHEN and CDR2 is SYDVKM in the germline V gene. V was pared by 6 bases and J by 5 bases, with 8 bases of the junction left unmatched. The CDR3 protein is CASRPGLAGDGDTQYF. The CDR3 bases are TGTGCCAGCAGGCCAGGACTAGCGGGAGACGGAGATACGCAGTATTTT.

This clone was observed a few times. The V call is TRBV7-3, the J call TRBJ2-1; 8 nucleotides match TRBD2. Unmatched junction bases numbered 8, after V lost 2 bases and J lost 8 bases. This CDR3 has 15 amino acids. Germline CDR1 is SGHTA and CDR2 is FQGTGA. CDR3: CASSLYGGDGDEQFF. The CDR3 DNA is TGTGCCAGCAGCTTATACGGGGGGGACGGGGATGAGCAGTTCTTC. Drawing the rest from reference TRBV7-3 and TRBJ2-1, the complete variable domain is GAGVSQTPSNKVTEKGKYVELRCDPISGHTALYWYRQSLGQGPEFLIYFQGTGAADDSGLPNDRFFAVRPEGSVSTLKIQRTERGDSAVYLCASSLYGGDGDEQFFGPGTRLTVL.

The chain combines TRBV5-6 with TRBJ2-7; 12 bases are a match to TRBD2. The CDR3 length is 15 residues. Germline trimming cut 2 bases from V and 3 bases from J; bases unmatched to any gene: 3. CDR1 and CDR2 (germline): SGHDT, YYEEEE. The CDR3 is CASSLLAGGDYEQYF. The DNA for the CDR3 is TGTGCCAGCAGCTTACTAGCGGGAGGAGACTACGAGCAGTACTTC.

The V call is TRBV6-1, the J call TRBJ2-7; 10 bases are a match to TRBD2. Germline V gene sequence: CDR1 MNHNS, CDR2 SASEGT. The CDR3 has 14 amino acids. The junction had 7 bases not matched to a gene; V was cut back by 5 bases and J by 6 bases. Here the CDR3 DNA reads TGTGCCAGCAGTCCCCTAGCGGGAGTTGTCGAGCAGTACTTC. Amino acid sequence: CASSPLAGVVEQYF.